This TCR beta chain was sequenced for a study of CD8+CD57+ T cells in acquired aplastic anemia. At the level of the study: Yields of DNA that came from sorted CD4+ and CD8+ cells averaged 3.2 ug. There were 10 million or so reads, on average, for CD4+ cells from healthy donors. The study, taken as a whole, reports: Significant differences in CD8+ Simpson's diversity were not observed between patients and controls. Twenty-nine sequences, all CD8+ CDR3, were shared between patients and controls.

The CDR3 extends over 15 amino acids. In germline, CDR1 is LGHNT, CDR2 FRNRAP. J lost 3 bases, V lost 4 bases, and 5 bases had no gene match. For this clonotype: Its antigen is not known.

Genomic DNA acted as the template from which TCR beta VDJ combination and CDR3 sequence profiling were carried out. TCRdb re-called the reads with MiXCR, one entry per CDR3 protein. This repertoire shows about 220,000 distinct CDR3 sequences, about a third found once; its top ten account for 1.1%. The TCR comes from a human donor in good health, serving as a control. Source material: sorted CD4+, CD8+, or CD8+CD57+ T cells (not recorded which) from PBMCs. V usage is TRBV12-5 and J usage is TRBJ2-1; TRBD2 agrees at 8 bases. The CDR3, as DNA: TGTGCTAGTGGTTCGTTAGCGGGACTCTACAATGAGCAGTTCTTC. Protein product: CASGSLAGLYNEQFF. Looking up the rest from reference TRBV12-5 and TRBJ2-1 gives the full variable domain: DARVTQTPRHKVTEMGQEVTMRCQPILGHNTVFWYRQTMMQGLELLAYFRNRAPLDDSGMPKDRFSAEMPDATLATLKIQPSEPRDSAVYFCASGSLAGLYNEQFFGPGTRLTVL.